The TCR beta chain described here comes from a study of vaccination and CD4 T cells after COVID-19. Across the study: Two of the convalescents were Hispanic, and convalescents were six males and four females.

The treatment is: roughly ten-day PBMC culture with coronavirus spike peptide pools or control peptides (ViraFEST assay). V lost 3 bases to trimming and J lost 0 bases, with 8 bases between them. CDR1 is KGHDR and CDR2 is SFDVKD in the germline V gene. This CDR3 spans 15 amino acids. Once obtained from cultured CD4+ T cells, the DNA was sequenced using the Oncomine TCR Beta short-read assay. MiXCR was run by TCRdb on the PCR reads, yielding one entry per CDR3 protein. The sample consists of about 12,000 distinct CDR3 sequences, roughly 60% of them appearing once. This clonotype has just one count. Its target is unknown.

The sequence derives from a human donor who had recovered from COVID-19. The V call is TRBV24-1, the J call TRBJ1-5, with a possible D match to TRBD1 (5 bases). The sequencing used CD4+ T cells from blood, cultured in vitro, collected before SARS-CoV-2 vaccination. The CDR3 nucleotides read TGTGCCACCAGTGATAGCCAGGGTAGCAATCAGCCCCAGCATTTT. As protein: CATSDSQGSNQPQHF.